Shown below are 18 T cell receptor beta chains from a single sample sequenced in a study of blood T cell repertoires in COVID-19. Assay: immunoSEQ multiplex PCR; the TCRdb copy retains only in-frame clones and omits some. The sample yields 55,000 to 70,000 clones, around 84% seen once. What was sequenced was peripheral blood. Every receptor here comes from a man in his fifties with acute or convalescent COVID-19.

The rearrangement uses TRBV21-1 and TRBJ2-7; TRBD2, the table's D call, lacks a check against the DNA. TRBV21-1 is reported as a pseudogene. The CDR3 spans 22 residues. CDR3 in amino acids: CASNHPREGMPTYAPRSYEQYF. The CDR3 region has the DNA TGTGCCAGCAACCACCCGAGGGAGGGGATGCCCACTTACGCCCCCCGCTCCTACGAGCAGTACTTC.

The chain recombines TRBV6-5 with TRBJ1-2, with D possibly TRBD1 on 5 matching bases. Deletions cut 8 bases from V and 6 bases from J, with 22 bases between. The CDR3 loop spans 15 amino acids. Germline-derived CDR1 and CDR2 are MNHEY and SVGAGI. The CDR3 DNA reads as TGTGCCAGCCGATCGCCCGGGGGGTTTGGCGATGGCTACACCTTC. This encodes CASRSPGGFGDGYTF.

The J gene is TRBJ2-1, the V gene TRBV5-8, with a possible D match to TRBD2 (6 bases). CDR3 length: 12 residues. Germline-derived CDR1 and CDR2 are SGHTS and YDEGEE. Trimming removed 5 bases from V and 9 bases from J, with 12 bases in between. The CDR3 DNA reads TGTGCCAGCAGAACCCAGGGAGGTGAGCAGTTCTTC. Translation gives CASRTQGGEQFF.

The rearrangement links TRBV4-1 to TRBJ1-1, with D hard to call. From germline, CDR1 is MGHRA and CDR2 YSYEKL. V was cut by 1 base and J by 0 bases, with 12 bases left in between. The CDR3 runs to 16 residues. CDR3 DNA sequence: TGCGCCAGCAGCCAAGCCCCCTCTAGAATGAACACTGAAGCTTTCTTT. It encodes CASSQAPSRMNTEAFF.

The V and J genes are TRBV7-3 and TRBJ1-2; TRBD1 aligns across 9 bases. The CDR3 runs to 15 residues. V trimming: 4 bases; J trimming: 7 bases; junction bases outside the gene matches: 10. CDR1 is SGHTA, CDR2 FQGTGA, per germline. The CDR3 loop reads CASSSAGTGLSGYTF. For the CDR3, the DNA is TGTGCCAGCAGCTCCGCCGGGACAGGGTTGTCTGGCTACACCTTC.

This clone was counted once. The V gene is TRBV13, the J gene TRBJ2-1; 7 bases map to TRBD2. This CDR3 region has 13 residues. J gave up 2 bases and V 9 bases, and 4 bases lay outside the gene matches. CDR1 and CDR2 from the germline V gene are PRHDT and FYEKMQ (reference sequence). The CDR3 loop is CASRGSPYNEQFF. DNA for the CDR3: TGTGCCAGTCGCGGGAGTCCCTACAATGAGCAGTTCTTC.

In its sample, this clone ranks as medium-sized. The V call is TRBV19, the J call TRBJ1-2; possibly TRBD1 for D (5 bases). The CDR3 runs 12 residues. V lost 4 bases, J lost 11 bases, and 14 bases lay in between. Germline V gene lookup returns CDR1 LNHDA and CDR2 SQIVND (reference sequence). DNA for the CDR3: TGTGCCAGTAGTACCCGGGGACTAGGGTACACCTTC. Encoded protein: CASSTRGLGYTF.

This chain joins TRBV2 and TRBJ1-1; TRBD1 is a possible D gene (5 bases). V dropped 5 bases and J dropped 0 bases, with 10 bases sitting between them. The V gene's germline CDR1 is SNHLY and CDR2 FYNNEI. This CDR3 is 14 amino acids long. The chain's CDR3 is CASSWGEMNTEAFF. CDR3 in DNA: TGTGCCAGCAGTTGGGGGGAAATGAACACTGAAGCTTTCTTT.

The genes are TRBV3-1 (or the pseudogene TRBV3-2) and TRBJ2-7; 11 bases align to TRBD1. This CDR3 region has 16 residues. CDR1 and CDR2 (germline): LGHDT, YNNKEL (reference sequence). V shed 0 bases and J 5 bases; nucleotides not matched to a gene: 6. CDR3 in amino acids: CASSQDRTGGVHEQYF. The DNA of the CDR3 is TGTGCCAGCAGCCAAGATCGGACAGGGGGCGTCCACGAGCAGTACTTC.

J is TRBJ1-2 and V is TRBV6-6; TRBD1 aligns across 7 bases. CDR1 and CDR2 (germline): MNHNY, SVGAGI (reference sequence). The CDR3 length is 13 residues. V shed 5 bases, J shed 4 bases, and the junction held 4 bases outside the gene matches. The CDR3 here is CASSRDSVYGYTF. The DNA for the CDR3 is TGTGCCAGCAGTCGGGACAGTGTCTATGGCTACACCTTC.

This rearrangement joins TRBV5-6 to TRBJ2-5; possible D gene TRBD1, 5 bases. Trimming pared 4 bases from V and 5 bases from J, leaving 12 bases between. Looked up from germline, CDR1 is SGHDT and CDR2 is YYEEEE. This CDR3 spans 13 amino acids. The chain's CDR3 is CASSPWGSETQYF. The CDR3 coding sequence is TGTGCCAGCAGCCCCTGGGGCTCGGAGACCCAGTACTTC. The variable domain in full, with the rest retrieved from reference TRBV5-6 and TRBJ2-5, is DAGVTQSPTHLIKTRGQQVTLRCSPKSGHDTVSWYQQALGQGPQFIFQYYEEEERQRGNFPDRFSGHQFPNYSSELNVNALLLGDSALYLCASSPWGSETQYFGPGTRLLVL.

The chain uses TRBV2 and TRBJ2-1; D not resolved. The CDR3 has 12 residues. Trimming stripped 4 bases from V and 4 bases from J, with 5 bases between. Looked up from germline, CDR1 is SNHLY and CDR2 is FYNNEI. CDR3 sequence: CASSATYNEQFF. CDR3 bases: TGTGCCAGCAGTGCCACATACAATGAGCAGTTCTTC. Drawing the rest from reference TRBV2 and TRBJ2-1, the complete variable domain is EPEVTQTPSHQVTQMGQEVILRCVPISNHLYFYWYRQILGQKVEFLVSFYNNEISEKSEIFDDQFSVERPDGSNFTLKIRSTKLEDSAMYFCASSATYNEQFFGPGTRLTVL.

The V and J genes are TRBV5-1 and TRBJ2-7; 7 bases fit TRBD1. The CDR3 covers 14 residues. Losses at the gene ends were 6 bases for V and 2 bases for J; bases not matched to a gene: 8. Germline loops: CDR1 SGHRS, CDR2 YFSETQ. The CDR3 protein is CASTPRDRPYEQYF. DNA of the CDR3: TGCGCCAGCACCCCCAGGGACAGACCCTACGAGCAGTACTTC.

The chain has TRBV4-2 and TRBJ2-7, with 12 bases matching TRBD2. Germline-derived CDR1 and CDR2 are LGHNA and YNFKEQ. Germline trimming cut 1 base from V and 2 bases from J; bases unmatched to any gene: 0. The CDR3 spans 15 residues. For the CDR3, the DNA is TGTGCCAGCAGCCAAGGGACTAGCGGGGCCTACGAGCAGTACTTC. As protein: CASSQGTSGAYEQYF.

The chain has TRBV27 and TRBJ2-3; TRBD1 might be the D (5 bases). V was trimmed by 6 bases and J by 4 bases, leaving 8 bases between them. The CDR3 is 12 residues long. CDR1 MNHEY and CDR2 SMNVEV come from the germline V gene (reference sequence). The CDR3 DNA is TGTGCCAGCAGGGACAATCCAGATACGCAGTATTTT. It yields the protein CASRDNPDTQYF.

This clone was detected only a few times. This chain's CDR3 is CASGSPTGGLAGDRETQYF. In nucleotides, the CDR3 is TGTGCTAGTGGTTCGCCGACAGGGGGCCTAGCGGGAGACAGAGAGACCCAGTACTTC. The chain couples TRBV12-5 to TRBJ2-5; either TRBD1 or TRBD2 may supply D (10 bases each). This CDR3 contains 19 residues. Germline V gene sequence: CDR1 LGHNT, CDR2 FRNRAP. Deletions cut 4 bases from V and 4 bases from J, with 28 bases between.

The chain has TRBV11-3 and TRBJ1-6; D uncertain. Germline V gene data show CDR1 as SGHNT and CDR2 as YENEEA. Trimming took off 5 bases at V and 9 bases at J, with 11 bases between the two ends. The CDR3 sequence is 13 residues long. In DNA form, the CDR3 reads TGTGCCAGCAGCCCACAAAACATTTCACCCCTCCACTTT. It translates to CASSPQNISPLHF.

The rearrangement joins TRBV5-1 to TRBJ1-1; D possibly corresponds to TRBD1 (5 bases). The CDR3 has 14 residues. Germline-derived CDR1 and CDR2 are SGHRS and YFSETQ. V lost 2 bases and J lost 6, with 14 bases in between. The CDR3 here is CASSLAGLWAEAFF. DNA of the CDR3: TGCGCCAGCAGCTTAGCGGGACTTTGGGCTGAAGCTTTCTTT.